The rows below give T cell receptor beta chains drawn from one sample of a study of blood T cells in healthy people across ages. From the 5' RACE reads, TCRdb called clonotypes with MiXCR, one entry per CDR3 protein. The sample gives roughly 700,000 distinct CDR3 sequences, roughly 25% of which show up once; more than 8.5% is in the top ten. In addition, the sample was reused for a study of T cells of mothers and their children.

Material for sequencing was blood. These receptors all stem from a boy aged 5-17 years in good health. Each CDR3 is given with its conserved first and last residue. Each record gives: CDR3 DNA, CDR3 protein, V gene, clone size, J gene, D gene. D genes are given only for firm matches. Part of the rows lack a size; the others show once, few, many or a class for expanded clones.

DNA: TGTGCCAGCAGCTTAGGCAACTATGTAACAGGGTCTGGAAACACCATATATTTT; CDR3: CASSLGNYVTGSGNTIYF; V: TRBV7-2; size: .; J: TRBJ1-3; D: .
DNA: TGCGCCAGCAGCCTTTGGTCCATGAACACTGAAGCTTTCTTT; CDR3: CASSLWSMNTEAFF; V: TRBV5-1; size: .; J: TRBJ1-1; D: .
DNA: TGCAGTGCTAGAGATCCAGGGGTTGGGGGCTACACCTTC; CDR3: CSARDPGVGGYTF; V: TRBV20-1; size: .; J: TRBJ1-2; D: .
DNA: TGTGGGGGGGGGACAGAACAGCCCCAGCATTTT; CDR3: CGGGTEQPQHF; V: TRBV11-3; size: few; J: TRBJ1-5; D: TRBD1
DNA: TGTGCCAGCAGTTTGGGACGGGCTGGGCACGAGCAGTACTTC; CDR3: CASSLGRAGHEQYF; V: TRBV2; size: .; J: TRBJ2-7; D: .
DNA: TGTGCCAGCGGTCTGGCCGAGACCACTGAAGCTTTCTTT; CDR3: CASGLAETTEAFF; V: TRBV19; size: .; J: TRBJ1-1; D: .
DNA: TGTGCCAGCAGTGAACTAGCAACCCAGTACTTC; CDR3: CASSELATQYF; V: TRBV6-1; size: .; J: TRBJ2-5; D: .
DNA: TGTGCCAGTGCAACAGGGGATTATAATGAAAAACTGTTTTTT; CDR3: CASATGDYNEKLFF; V: TRBV9; size: .; J: TRBJ1-4; D: TRBD1
DNA: TGTGCCAGCAGTGAAGGGGAAGGGAGGAAAGCTTTCTTT; CDR3: CASSEGEGRKAFF; V: TRBV6-1; size: few; J: TRBJ1-1; D: .
DNA: TGCGCCAGCAGCCAAGGTAGAGGACTAGCGGGCCAAGAGACCCAGTACTTC; CDR3: CASSQGRGLAGQETQYF; V: TRBV4-1; size: .; J: TRBJ2-5; D: TRBD2
DNA: TGCAGCGTGCGAGTCCTGGCTAGCGGGATAGGAGAGACCCAGTACTTC; CDR3: CSVRVLASGIGETQYF; V: TRBV29-1; size: few; J: TRBJ2-5; D: TRBD2
DNA: TGTGCCAGCAGTGAAGTCGTCACAGCCGGACAGTTCTTC; CDR3: CASSEVVTAGQFF; V: TRBV2; size: few; J: TRBJ2-1; D: .
DNA: TGTGCCAGCAGAAACGCCGGGACCCAAGAGACCCAGTACTTC; CDR3: CASRNAGTQETQYF; V: TRBV7-2; size: .; J: TRBJ2-5; D: .
DNA: TGCAGCGTTGAAGTGGAAGCGGGAGGAGAGACCCAGTACTTC; CDR3: CSVEVEAGGETQYF; V: TRBV29-1; size: .; J: TRBJ2-5; D: TRBD2
DNA: TGCGCCAGCAGCCAAGGGACAGGGACAGGAGAGACCCAGTACTTC; CDR3: CASSQGTGTGETQYF; V: TRBV4-1; size: few; J: TRBJ2-5; D: TRBD1
DNA: TGTGCCAGCAGCTTTCAGGGGATCTATAATTCACCCCTCCACTTT; CDR3: CASSFQGIYNSPLHF; V: TRBV5-8; size: .; J: TRBJ1-6; D: .
DNA: TGTGCCAGCAGCACCCGGGGGGGGCAAGAGGGGGATGAGCAGTTCTTC; CDR3: CASSTRGGQEGDEQFF; V: TRBV9; size: .; J: TRBJ2-1; D: TRBD2
DNA: TGCGCCAGCAGCTCCGGGACTAGGCCATCAGATACGCAGTATTTT; CDR3: CASSSGTRPSDTQYF; V: TRBV4-1; size: .; J: TRBJ2-3; D: TRBD2
DNA: TGTGCCAGCACAGGGATCCAAACTTCCTACGAGCAGTACTTC; CDR3: CASTGIQTSYEQYF; V: TRBV28; size: .; J: TRBJ2-7; D: .
DNA: TGTGCCACCAGTGACCATGACGGATTCTATGGCTACACCTTC; CDR3: CATSDHDGFYGYTF; V: TRBV24-1; size: .; J: TRBJ1-2; D: .
DNA: TGCGCCAGCAGCACGCCCCCCCTACGCAGGGGTACGAACACCGAGGAGCTGTTTTTT; CDR3: CASSTPPLRRGTNTEELFF; V: TRBV4-1; size: .; J: TRBJ2-2; D: .
DNA: TGTGCCAGCAGCCAAGGACTCGGACTAGGGGTCATTCAGTACTTC; CDR3: CASSQGLGLGVIQYF; V: TRBV3-1; size: .; J: TRBJ2-4; D: TRBD2
DNA: TGTGCCAGCGGAGAGGGGGCTAGCTACACCTTC; CDR3: CASGEGASYTF; V: TRBV6-4; size: .; J: TRBJ1-2; D: TRBD1
DNA: TGCAGTGCTCCCCATGTTGGGCGGGCCCAAGAGACCCAGTACTTC; CDR3: CSAPHVGRAQETQYF; V: TRBV20-1; size: few; J: TRBJ2-5; D: .
DNA: TGTGCCAGCAGCCCTCCCAGGACTAGCCCCACAGATACGCAGTATTTT; CDR3: CASSPPRTSPTDTQYF; V: TRBV28; size: few; J: TRBJ2-3; D: TRBD2
DNA: TGCAGCGTCGCAGCCGGGGGTATAACGTCAGAGCAGTACTTC; CDR3: CSVAAGGITSEQYF; V: TRBV29-1; size: .; J: TRBJ2-5; D: .
DNA: TGCGCCAGCAGCCAAGATCCCGGGACAGGAATCTACGAGCAGTACTTC; CDR3: CASSQDPGTGIYEQYF; V: TRBV4-3; size: .; J: TRBJ2-7; D: TRBD1
DNA: TGTGCCAGCAGCTTAGCCTCTGGACAGGGCTGGTCAGGGGGCTACACCTTC; CDR3: CASSLASGQGWSGGYTF; V: TRBV7-2; size: few; J: TRBJ1-2; D: TRBD1
DNA: TGCAGTGCAACAGGGGTCGAAGAGACCCAGTACTTC; CDR3: CSATGVEETQYF; V: TRBV20-1; size: many; J: TRBJ2-5; D: TRBD1
DNA: TGTGCCAGCAGCCAAGAAGGGGGGACAGGCGACGGGGGTTTCTTT; CDR3: CASSQEGGTGDGGFF; V: TRBV4-2; size: few; J: TRBJ1-1; D: TRBD1
DNA: TGTGCCATAGGCGGGGGTGGACAAGAGACCCAGTACTTC; CDR3: CAIGGGGQETQYF; V: TRBV10-3; size: few; J: TRBJ2-5; D: TRBD2